The 20 T cell receptor beta chains given below trace back to one sample, sequenced in a study of blood T cell repertoires in COVID-19. Profiling relied on immunoSEQ multiplex PCR, and the TCRdb table lists in-frame clones only, not all of them. This table has 250,000 to 300,000 clones, 80% to 90% appearing once. The source material was peripheral blood. Receptors originate from a woman in her 70s with COVID-19, enrolled during active disease.

This clone was seen only a few times. The rearrangement joins TRBV6-6 to TRBJ1-5; D gene uncertain. The V end was cut by 7 bases, the J end by 0 bases, with 7 bases between. CDR1 and CDR2 from the germline V gene are MNHNY and SVGAGI (reference sequence). The CDR3 runs to 13 residues. This CDR3 reads CASKQDSNQPQHF. CDR3 bases: TGTGCCAGCAAGCAGGATAGCAATCAGCCCCAGCATTTT.

This chain links TRBV3-1 (or the pseudogene TRBV3-2) with TRBJ2-5; 7 bases map to TRBD2. The CDR3 length is 16 residues. Looked up from germline, CDR1 is LGHDT and CDR2 is YNNKEL (reference sequence). The V and J ends lost 5 bases and 3 bases, in that order; junction bases with no gene match: 12. The CDR3 sequence: CASSGGGASMEETQYF. The CDR3 bases are TGTGCCAGCAGCGGGGGGGGAGCCTCAATGGAAGAGACCCAGTACTTC.

The CDR3 spells CASSTFGETQYF. CDR3 nucleotide sequence: TGTGCCAGCAGTACCTTCGGGGAGACCCAGTACTTC. The chain employs TRBV12-3 or TRBV12-4 and TRBJ2-5; D is ambiguous. Trimming removed 5 bases from V and 5 bases from J, with 9 bases in between. CDR3 length: 12 amino acids.

The rearrangement joins TRBV11-2 to TRBJ2-1; D unclear. CDR1 and CDR2 (germline): SGHAT, FQNNGV. Trimming shortened V by 1 base and J by 0 bases, and 7 bases separated the two germline ends. CDR3 length equals 15 residues. CDR3 sequence reads: CASSLGLSSYNEQFF. The CDR3 DNA is TGTGCCAGCAGCTTAGGGCTCAGCTCCTACAATGAGCAGTTCTTC.

This clone was counted between two and nine times. The chain links TRBV5-4 to TRBJ2-1; 13 nucleotides line up with TRBD2. Germline assignment: CDR1 SGHNT and CDR2 YYREEE (reference sequence). The CDR3 is 15 residues long. V lost 5 bases and J lost 8; bases outside the gene matches: 7. The CDR3 protein is CASRFRTSGGDEQFF. CDR3 in DNA: TGTGCCAGCAGATTCCGGACTAGCGGGGGCGATGAGCAGTTCTTC.

The V and J genes are TRBV3-1 (or the pseudogene TRBV3-2) and TRBJ2-5, with 12 bases matching TRBD2. The CDR3 is 16 residues long. Germline loops: CDR1 LGHDT, CDR2 YNNKEL (reference sequence). V shed 4 bases and J 3 bases; nucleotides not matched to a gene: 6. DNA of the CDR3: TGTGCCAGCAGCCCATATTCTAGCGGGGGGGAAGAGACCCAGTACTTC. It is translated as CASSPYSSGGEETQYF.

J is TRBJ1-1 and V is TRBV5-4; TRBD1 matches 7 bases. The CDR3 runs to 15 residues. Germline CDR1 and CDR2: SGHNT and YYREEE (reference sequence). Trimming cost V 2 bases and J 0 bases; bases outside gene matches: 4. CDR3 sequence: CASSFDRVMNTEAFF. The DNA for the CDR3 is TGTGCCAGCAGCTTCGACAGGGTAATGAACACTGAAGCTTTCTTT.

The chain uses TRBV28 and TRBJ2-5, with 9 bases aligning to TRBD2. The CDR3 spans 16 residues. Germline V gene data show CDR1 as MDHEN and CDR2 as SYDVKM. V shed 6 bases, J shed 2 bases, and the junction held 10 bases outside the gene matches. This chain's CDR3 is CASSPRGGTYQETQYF. As DNA, the CDR3 is TGTGCCAGCAGCCCGCGGGGGGGAACGTATCAAGAGACCCAGTACTTC.

The sample holds one count of this clone. The rearrangement joins TRBV7-9 to TRBJ2-3; 11 bases align to TRBD2. The germline CDR1 and CDR2 sequences are SEHNR and FQNEAQ (reference sequence). This CDR3 is built from 14 residues. After removal of 7 bases from V and 3 bases from J, the junction contained 3 bases not matched to a gene. The CDR3 spells CASTRLAGTDTQYF. The DNA of the CDR3 is TGTGCCAGCACCAGACTAGCGGGGACAGATACGCAGTATTTT.

Regarding this clone: Other DNA sequences from this sample encode an identical CDR3 as well. This rearrangement joins TRBV7-2 to TRBJ2-7; D may be TRBD1 (5 bases). The V gene's germline CDR1 is SGHTA and CDR2 FQGNSA. V lost 3 bases and J lost 2, with 8 bases in between. The CDR3 consists of 13 residues. The CDR3 sequence is CASSLAGTYEQYF. As DNA, the CDR3 is TGTGCCAGCAGCTTGGCAGGGACCTACGAGCAGTACTTC.

The rearrangement joins TRBV30 to TRBJ2-7; no reliable D call. Trimming cost V 2 bases and J 3 bases, with 8 bases left between them. The CDR3 covers 12 residues. The germline V gene has CDR1 GTSNPN and CDR2 SVGIG (reference sequence). CDR3 sequence (DNA): TGTGCCTGGAGTTATGGAGACTACGAGCAGTACTTC. This gives the protein CAWSYGDYEQYF. The full variable domain, with the rest looked up from reference TRBV30 and TRBJ2-7, is SQTIHQWPATLVQPVGSPLSLECTVEGTSNPNLYWYRQAAGRGLQLLFYSVGIGQISSEVPQNLSASRPQDRQFILSSKKLLLSDSGFYLCAWSYGDYEQYFGPGTRLTVT.

The chain uses TRBV7-2 and TRBJ1-3; D gene unclear. The CDR3 has 13 amino acids. The germline gives CDR1 SGHTA, CDR2 FQGNSA. V was shortened by 5 bases and J by 4 bases, with 9 bases between the two germline ends. The CDR3 protein is CASSPTTGNTIYF. The CDR3, as DNA: TGTGCCAGCAGCCCTACCACCGGAAACACCATATATTTT.

The chain combines TRBV30 with TRBJ1-5, with D uncertain. Trimming left V 2 bases short and J 3 bases short, with 11 bases between. The CDR3 spans 14 residues. From germline, CDR1 is GTSNPN and CDR2 SVGIG (reference sequence). DNA of the CDR3: TGTGCCTGGAGTAGCGACTCCGACAATCAGCCCCAGCATTTT. Residues: CAWSSDSDNQPQHF. Looking up the rest from reference TRBV30 and TRBJ1-5 gives the full variable domain: SQTIHQWPATLVQPVGSPLSLECTVEGTSNPNLYWYRQAAGRGLQLLFYSVGIGQISSEVPQNLSASRPQDRQFILSSKKLLLSDSGFYLCAWSSDSDNQPQHFGDGTRLSIL.

As for this clone: One junction end disagrees with the germline gene, perhaps due to a read error. V and J are TRBV7-3 and TRBJ2-3; possibly TRBD2 for D (6 bases). CDR3 length equals 13 residues. Germline CDR1 SGHTA, CDR2 FQGTGA. The CDR3 is CASSLTGLHTQYF. CDR3 DNA: TGTGCCAGCAGCCTAACGGGACTGCATACGCAGTATTTT.

V and J are TRBV3-1 (or the pseudogene TRBV3-2) and TRBJ1-2, with a tentative D call TRBD1 (5 bases). Germline V gene lookup returns CDR1 LGHDT and CDR2 YNNKEL (reference sequence). The CDR3 is 19 residues long. Trimming pared 0 bases from V and 2 bases from J, leaving 22 bases between. The CDR3 here is CASSQDLGLGGKSNYGYTF. In nucleotides, the CDR3 is TGTGCCAGCAGCCAAGATTTAGGCTTGGGGGGGAAGTCCAACTATGGCTACACCTTC.

The V and J genes are TRBV7-2 and TRBJ2-3; the match to TRBD2 covers 7 bases. The V gene's germline CDR1 is SGHTA and CDR2 FQGNSA. J gave up 7 bases and V 3 bases, and 13 bases lay outside the gene matches. The length of the CDR3 is 16 residues. DNA for the CDR3: TGTGCCAGCAGCTTCCCTGTGCGGGGGTCTGGTCATACGCAGTATTTT. Translating it yields CASSFPVRGSGHTQYF.

The chain is built from TRBV5-6 and TRBJ2-3; 7 bases line up with TRBD1. This CDR3 contains 13 residues. Germline V lookup: CDR1 SGHDT, CDR2 YYEEEE. The V segment lost 4 bases and the J segment 6 bases; nucleotides outside the gene matches: 5. The CDR3 nucleotides read TGTGCCAGCAGCCCACAGGGGTCCGATACGCAGTATTTT. It is translated as CASSPQGSDTQYF.

V and J are TRBV6-1 and TRBJ1-5; D is possibly TRBD1 (6 bases). Trimming left V 3 bases short and J 3 bases short, with 9 bases between. CDR1 and CDR2 (germline): MNHNS, SASEGT. The CDR3 sequence is 14 residues long. The CDR3 DNA sequence: TGTGCCAGCAGTGAGCAGGGGCACAATCAGCCCCAGCATTTT. It translates to CASSEQGHNQPQHF.

J is TRBJ2-7 and V is TRBV19; TRBD2 matches 8 bases. The CDR3 runs 14 residues. The trim removed 7 bases at V and 1 base at J, leaving 6 bases unmatched. CDR1 LNHDA and CDR2 SQIVND come from the germline V gene (reference sequence). The CDR3 sequence: CASKTSGVSYEQYF. DNA of the CDR3: TGTGCCAGTAAAACTAGCGGTGTTTCCTACGAGCAGTACTTC. The complete variable domain, with remaining parts taken from reference TRBV19 and TRBJ2-7, reads DGGITQSPKYLFRKEGQNVTLSCEQNLNHDAMYWYRQDPGQGLRLIYYSQIVNDFQKGDIAEGYSVSREKKESFPLTVTSAQKNPTAFYLCASKTSGVSYEQYFGPGTRLTVT.

This chain links TRBV11-2 with TRBJ2-7; 8 bases align to TRBD1. V dropped 7 bases and J dropped 4; count of bases not matched to a gene: 9. The CDR3 has 14 amino acids. Germline CDR1 is SGHAT and CDR2 is FQNNGV. This CDR3 is CASITGQAFYEQYF. CDR3 DNA sequence: TGTGCCAGCATCACGGGACAGGCATTTTACGAGCAGTACTTC.